This T cell receptor (beta chain) appears in the sequencing data of a study of T cells in pancreatic ductal adenocarcinoma. The V gene's germline CDR1 is LGHNA and CDR2 YNFKEQ. The CDR3 is 17 residues long. Trimming left V 1 base short and J 0 bases short, with 14 bases between. Notes on the study in general: The resected pancreatic cancer cohort was biased toward the minority with early-stage disease.

The selected patients with pancreatic ductal adenocarcinoma had surgery but no neoadjuvant therapy. Method: immunoSEQ multiplex PCR; TCRdb's copy keeps in-frame clones and lacks some. The table includes some 16,000 clones, roughly 90% detected once. This clone appeared a single time. Its antigen is unidentified. The receptor's source is a human donor with pancreatic ductal adenocarcinoma. The J gene is TRBJ2-3, the V gene TRBV4-2, with a possible D match to TRBD2 (6 bases). Specimen: PBMCs. The CDR3 nucleotides are TGTGCCAGCAGCCAAGCGGGAGCGTTTTCTAGCACAGATACGCAGTATTTT. Translated, it gives CASSQAGAFSSTDTQYF.